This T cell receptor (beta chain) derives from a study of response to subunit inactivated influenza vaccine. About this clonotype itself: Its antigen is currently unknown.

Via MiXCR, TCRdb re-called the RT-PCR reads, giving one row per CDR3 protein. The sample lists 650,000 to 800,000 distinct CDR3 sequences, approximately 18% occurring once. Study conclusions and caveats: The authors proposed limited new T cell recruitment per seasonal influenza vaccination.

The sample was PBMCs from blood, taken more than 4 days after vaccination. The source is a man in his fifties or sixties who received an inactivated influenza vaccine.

CDR3 DNA: TGTGCCAGCAGTTTCGCCAGGTTCTACGAGCAGTACTTC. Translated, it gives CASSFARFYEQYF. The chain has TRBV12-3 or TRBV12-4 and TRBJ2-7; D ambiguous. Trimming stripped 3 bases from V and 3 bases from J, with 9 bases between. The CDR3 extends over 13 amino acids.